Shown below are 15 T cell receptor beta chains from a single sample sequenced in a study of blood T cell repertoires in COVID-19. The method was immunoSEQ multiplex PCR; TCRdb's version includes in-frame clones alone and lacks a portion of them. Of 180,000 or so clones listed, over 80% are singletons. The sample comprised PBMCs or T cells enriched from blood (not recorded which). Every receptor here comes from a woman aged 60 to 75 who had recovered from COVID-19.

V and J are TRBV5-1 and TRBJ2-3; no definite D call. This CDR3 is built from 14 residues. Trimming stripped 4 bases from V and 5 bases from J, with 14 bases between. Per germline, CDR1 SGHRS and CDR2 YFSETQ. The CDR3 DNA follows: TGCGCCAGCAGCCACGCTTTTTCCGGAGATACGCAGTATTTT. As protein: CASSHAFSGDTQYF.

About this clone itself: At one end, the junction sequence differs from germline, possibly due to a read error. This chain uses TRBV6-5 with TRBJ2-5; D gene ambiguous. CDR1 is MNHEY and CDR2 is SVGAGI in the germline V gene. This CDR3 has 11 amino acids. This chain's CDR3 is CASTSLETQYF. The CDR3 bases are TGTGCGAGCACCTCCCTTGAGACCCAGTACTTC.

The chain joins TRBV11-2 to TRBJ1-5; D call uncertain. The V gene lost 1 base and the J gene lost 8 bases, with 9 bases spanning the gap. CDR1 and CDR2 (germline): SGHAT, FQNNGV. This CDR3 contains 13 residues. CDR3 loop: CASSLGALEPQHF. In DNA, the CDR3 is TGTGCCAGCAGCTTAGGGGCGTTGGAGCCCCAGCATTTT.

To note about this clone: The junction departs from germline at one end; a sequencing error may be responsible. The V and J genes are TRBV20-1 and TRBJ1-2; D gene unclear. There are 11 residues in the CDR3. Germline CDR1 reads DFQATT; CDR2 reads SNEGSKA (reference sequence). The CDR3: CSVGPVSHNSF. The CDR3, as DNA: TGCAGTGTTGGGCCCGTTTCTCATAACTCGTTC.

V usage is TRBV10-3 and J usage is TRBJ1-6, with a tentative D call TRBD1 (5 bases). Between the trimmed V and J ends, which lost 6 bases and 6 bases, there was a span of 12 bases. The CDR3 sequence is 14 residues long. Germline V lookup: CDR1 ENHRY, CDR2 SYGVKD. The CDR3 loop is CAIRAQGINSPLHF. As DNA, the CDR3 is TGTGCCATCAGAGCCCAGGGAATTAATTCACCCCTCCACTTT.

The J gene is TRBJ2-5, the V gene TRBV4-1, with 7 bases fitting TRBD2. Germline CDR1 MGHRA, CDR2 YSYEKL. This CDR3 has 18 amino acids. Germline trimming cut 2 bases from V and 3 bases from J; bases unmatched to any gene: 15. In DNA, the CDR3 is TGCGCCAGCAGCCAAACGGCGGGAGTCCGCATAATGGAAGAGACCCAGTACTTC. Translation gives CASSQTAGVRIMEETQYF.

This chain links TRBV9 with TRBJ1-2; tentatively, D is TRBD1 (6 bases). V lost 5 bases and J lost 5, with 16 bases in between. The length of the CDR3 is 14 residues. Per germline, CDR1 SGDLS and CDR2 YYNGEE. The CDR3 is CASRAPRGGYGYTF. The CDR3 nucleotides are TGTGCCAGCAGGGCTCCGCGAGGGGGTTATGGCTACACCTTC.

V is TRBV7-9 and J is TRBJ2-1, with 7 bases aligning to TRBD2. Unmatched junction bases numbered 5, after V lost 0 bases and J lost 0 bases. Germline V CDR1 and CDR2: SEHNR, FQNEAQ (reference sequence). This CDR3 comprises 17 residues. CDR3 region: CASSLALGGGSYNEQFF. For the CDR3, the DNA is TGTGCCAGCAGCTTAGCCTTGGGGGGGGGCTCCTACAATGAGCAGTTCTTC.

The CDR3 nucleotides are TGTGCCAGCAGCCAAGGGACTAGCGGGGGGAGGGAGACCCAGTACTTC. It translates to CASSQGTSGGRETQYF. The V call is TRBV3-1 (or the pseudogene TRBV3-2), the J call TRBJ2-5; 14 nucleotides agree with TRBD2. The V gene end was trimmed by 1 base and the J gene end by 5 bases; junction bases not matched to a gene: 3. Germline V gene lookup returns CDR1 LGHDT and CDR2 YNNKEL (reference sequence). There are 16 residues in the CDR3.

This clone was picked up one time. V and J are TRBV10-1 and TRBJ2-1; D is uncertain. This CDR3 is built from 13 residues. V was pared by 3 bases and J by 6 bases, with 9 bases between. Germline V gives CDR1 WNHNN, CDR2 SYGVQD (reference sequence). CDR3 sequence reads: CASSENSLNEQFF. CDR3 in DNA: TGCGCCAGCAGTGAAAACTCTCTCAATGAGCAGTTCTTC.

The chain carries TRBV27 and TRBJ2-7; 9 bases are a match to TRBD2. V was pared by 0 bases and J by 6 bases, with 6 bases of the junction left unmatched. The CDR3 loop spans 15 amino acids. Germline CDR1 MNHEY, CDR2 SMNVEV (reference sequence). The CDR3 DNA reads as TGTGCCAGCAGTTTATCACGCGGGAGGGCCGGCGAGCAGTACTTC. Encoded protein: CASSLSRGRAGEQYF.

The CDR3 sequence: CASSLAYEQYF. CDR3 DNA sequence: TGTGCCAGCAGCTTAGCGTACGAGCAGTACTTC. The chain combines TRBV11-2 with TRBJ2-7; D gene uncertain. The germline gives CDR1 SGHAT, CDR2 FQNNGV. The CDR3 runs to 11 residues. V lost 1 base, J lost 4 bases, and 2 bases lay in between.

The rearrangement joins TRBV4-1 to TRBJ1-2; D possibly corresponds to TRBD1 (5 bases). Germline loops: CDR1 MGHRA, CDR2 YSYEKL. CDR3 length: 14 residues. Trimming pared 0 bases from V and 5 bases from J, leaving 10 bases between. CDR3 in DNA: TGCGCCAGCAGCCAAGATCAGGGTTTATATGGCTACACCTTC. This translates into CASSQDQGLYGYTF.

The CDR3 is CASSPRLVLYQETQYF. In DNA, the CDR3 is TGCGCCAGCAGCCCGCGCCTGGTCTTGTACCAAGAGACCCAGTACTTC. The rearrangement links TRBV5-1 to TRBJ2-5; D call uncertain. Germline CDR1 is SGHRS and CDR2 is YFSETQ. There are 16 residues in the CDR3. V dropped 4 bases and J dropped 0 bases, with 16 bases sitting between them.

The V and J genes are TRBV29-1 and TRBJ1-1; D may be TRBD1 (5 bases). CDR1 and CDR2 (germline): SQVTM, ANQGSEA. The CDR3 spans 11 residues. Deletions cut 4 bases from V and 3 bases from J, with 6 bases between. The CDR3 sequence: CSVVRDTEAFF. CDR3 DNA sequence: TGCAGCGTTGTCAGGGACACTGAAGCTTTCTTT.